Below, 13 T cell receptor beta chains from the same sample are listed, as sequenced in a study of blood T cell repertoires in COVID-19. Libraries were prepared by immunoSEQ multiplex PCR; TCRdb keeps only in-frame clonotypes and omits some of them. The sample has more than 250,000 clones, 87% seen once; the top ten hold under 6.5%. Sequenced input: PBMCs or T cells enriched from blood (not recorded which). The origin of the receptors is a woman aged 25 to 39 who had recovered from COVID-19.

The CDR3: CASSLGTGKNSPLHF. The CDR3 DNA is TGTGCCAGCAGCCTGGGGACAGGGAAAAATTCACCCCTCCACTTT. The chain is built from TRBV7-6 and TRBJ1-6, with TRBD1 matching 9 bases. The CDR3 runs 15 residues. Germline V CDR1 and CDR2: SGHVS, FNYEAQ. Trimming at V came to 5 bases and at J to 7 bases, leaving 6 bases not matched to a gene.

CDR3 sequence reads: CASSVSGTGHEKLFF. CDR3 DNA: TGTGCCAGCAGCGTATCCGGGACAGGGCACGAAAAACTGTTTTTT. The genes are TRBV9 and TRBJ1-4, with 9 positions matching TRBD1. The J segment lost 8 bases and the V segment lost 1 base, leaving 6 bases of the junction unmatched. This CDR3 has 15 residues. The germline V gene encodes CDR1 SGDLS and CDR2 YYNGEE.

The chain employs TRBV20-1 and TRBJ2-3; 8 bases align to TRBD1. The junction had 5 bases not matched to a gene; V was cut back by 3 bases and J by 6 bases. Germline loops: CDR1 DFQATT, CDR2 SNEGSKA (reference sequence). This CDR3 comprises 13 residues. DNA of the CDR3: TGCAGTGCTAGTAGGACAGGGCGGGATACGCAGTATTTT. It yields the protein CSASRTGRDTQYF.

This rearrangement joins TRBV5-4 to TRBJ1-4; a weak D match, TRBD1 (5 bases). Germline V gives CDR1 SGHNT, CDR2 YYREEE (reference sequence). This CDR3 has 14 amino acids. V was pared by 6 bases and J by 8 bases, with 17 bases between. DNA for the CDR3: TGTGCCAGCACCCGGGCGGGGCTTGAAGAAAAACTGTTTTTT. Protein: CASTRAGLEEKLFF.

The chain employs TRBV4-1 and TRBJ1-1; maybe TRBD1 (6 bases). CDR3 length: 18 residues. The germline gives CDR1 MGHRA, CDR2 YSYEKL. Between the trimmed V and J ends, which lost 0 bases and 3 bases, there was a span of 20 bases. CDR3 amino acids: CASSQDRGGSYADTEAFF. In DNA, the CDR3 is TGCGCCAGCAGCCAAGATCGCGGGGGCTCGTACGCCGACACTGAAGCTTTCTTT.

In this sample, this clone turned up once. The chain carries TRBV7-9 and TRBJ2-7; 8 bases align to TRBD1. Losses at the gene ends were 7 bases for V and 7 bases for J; bases not matched to a gene: 12. This CDR3 spans 14 amino acids. In germline, CDR1 is SEHNR, CDR2 FQNEAQ (reference sequence). The CDR3 spells CASNPEGQGGEQYF. The CDR3 nucleotides read TGTGCCAGCAACCCTGAAGGACAGGGCGGGGAGCAGTACTTC.

The genes are TRBV3-1 (or the pseudogene TRBV3-2) and TRBJ2-5; D may be TRBD1 (6 bases). This CDR3 contains 15 residues. V lost 4 bases and J lost 2, with 14 bases in between. From germline, CDR1 is LGHDT and CDR2 YNNKEL (reference sequence). As DNA, the CDR3 is TGTGCCAGCAGCCCTCTACAGGGAATACAAGAGACCCAGTACTTC. Translation: CASSPLQGIQETQYF.

This sequence joins TRBV30 and TRBJ1-2; D is unresolved. The CDR3 consists of 15 residues. V lost 0 bases, J lost 7 bases, and 18 bases lay in between. CDR1 and CDR2 (germline): GTSNPN, SVGIG (reference sequence). The CDR3 here is CAWSVRMGPPGGYTF. Here the CDR3 DNA reads TGTGCCTGGAGTGTTCGAATGGGCCCGCCCGGTGGCTACACCTTC.

The gene calls are TRBV4-3 and TRBJ2-3, with D maybe TRBD2 (5 bases). This CDR3 is built from 15 residues. CDR1 and CDR2 from the germline V gene are LGHNA and YSLEER. V lost 4 bases, J lost 3 bases, and 14 bases lay in between. Here the CDR3 reads CASSPGVGGTDTQYF. CDR3 sequence (DNA): TGCGCCAGCAGCCCCGGGGTCGGCGGGACAGATACGCAGTATTTT.

This clone came up a few times. Here the CDR3 reads CASSIVGTGFQPQHF. The CDR3, as DNA: TGTGCCAGTAGTATCGTCGGTACAGGGTTTCAGCCCCAGCATTTT. The chain carries TRBV19 and TRBJ1-5; D may be TRBD1 (6 bases). CDR1 and CDR2 from the germline V gene are LNHDA and SQIVND (reference sequence). The V end was cut by 3 bases, the J end by 6 bases, with 15 bases between. CDR3 length: 15 residues.

With respect to this clone: Other DNA sequences in this specimen translate into the identical CDR3. V is TRBV6-5 and J is TRBJ1-6, with 9 bases aligning to TRBD1. V shed 6 bases, J shed 7 bases, and the junction held 1 base outside the gene matches. CDR1 and CDR2 (germline): MNHEY, SVGAGI. This CDR3 region has 13 residues. The DNA for the CDR3 is TGTGCCAGCAGGGGACAGGGCAATTCACCCCTCCACTTT. Amino acid sequence: CASRGQGNSPLHF.

In the case of this clone: The identical CDR3 is also encoded by other nucleotide sequences in the sample. The CDR3 spells CASSPPGGNYGYTF. For the CDR3, the DNA is TGTGCCAGCTCACCACCAGGGGGCAACTATGGCTACACCTTC. This chain uses TRBV18 with TRBJ1-2, with 7 bases lining up with TRBD1. Germline-derived CDR1 and CDR2 are KGHSH and LQKENI. The trim removed 0 bases at V and 2 bases at J, leaving 0 bases unmatched. The length of the CDR3 is 14 residues.

The chain links TRBV19 to TRBJ1-3; D is unclear. This CDR3 is 11 amino acids long. V was trimmed by 7 bases and J by 5 bases, leaving 6 bases between them. Germline loops: CDR1 LNHDA, CDR2 SQIVND (reference sequence). CDR3 residues: CASTGRNTIYF. The CDR3, as DNA: TGTGCCAGTACTGGGCGAAACACCATATATTTT.